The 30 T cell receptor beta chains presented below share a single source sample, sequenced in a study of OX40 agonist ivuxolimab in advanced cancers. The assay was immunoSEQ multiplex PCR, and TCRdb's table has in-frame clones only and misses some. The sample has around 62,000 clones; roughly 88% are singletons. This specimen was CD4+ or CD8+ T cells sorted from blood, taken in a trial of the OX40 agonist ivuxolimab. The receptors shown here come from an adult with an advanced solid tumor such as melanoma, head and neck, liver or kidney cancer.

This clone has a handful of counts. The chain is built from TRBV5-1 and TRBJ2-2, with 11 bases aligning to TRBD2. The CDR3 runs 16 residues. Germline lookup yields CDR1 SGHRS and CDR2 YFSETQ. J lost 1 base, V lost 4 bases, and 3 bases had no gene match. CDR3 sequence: CASSTLAGGNTGELFF. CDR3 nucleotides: TGCGCCAGCAGCACTCTAGCGGGGGGGAACACCGGGGAGCTGTTTTTT. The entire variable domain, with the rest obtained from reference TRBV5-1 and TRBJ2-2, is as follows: KAGVTQTPRYLIKTRGQQVTLSCSPISGHRSVSWYQQTPGQGLQFLFEYFSETQRNKGNFPGRFSGRQFSNSRSEMNVSTLELGDSALYLCASSTLAGGNTGELFFGEGSRLTVL.

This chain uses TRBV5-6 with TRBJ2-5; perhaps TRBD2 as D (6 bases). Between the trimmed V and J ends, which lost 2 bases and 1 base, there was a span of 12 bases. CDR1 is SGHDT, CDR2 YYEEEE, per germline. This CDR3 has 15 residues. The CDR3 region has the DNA TGTGCCAGCAGCTTTGGGGCGGGGCGCCAAGAGACCCAGTACTTC. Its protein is CASSFGAGRQETQYF.

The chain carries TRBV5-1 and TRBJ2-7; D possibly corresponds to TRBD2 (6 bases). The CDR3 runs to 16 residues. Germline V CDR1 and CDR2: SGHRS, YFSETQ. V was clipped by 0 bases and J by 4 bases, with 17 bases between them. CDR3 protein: CASSLALTSQAYEQYF. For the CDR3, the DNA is TGCGCCAGCAGCTTGGCCTTAACTAGCCAGGCTTACGAGCAGTACTTC.

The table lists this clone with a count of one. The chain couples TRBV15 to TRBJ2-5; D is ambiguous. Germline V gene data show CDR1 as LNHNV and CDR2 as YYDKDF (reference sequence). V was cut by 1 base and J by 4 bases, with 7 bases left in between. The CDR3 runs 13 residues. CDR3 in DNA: TGTGCCACCAGCAGAGGTGTGGGAGAGACCCAGTACTTC. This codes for CATSRGVGETQYF.

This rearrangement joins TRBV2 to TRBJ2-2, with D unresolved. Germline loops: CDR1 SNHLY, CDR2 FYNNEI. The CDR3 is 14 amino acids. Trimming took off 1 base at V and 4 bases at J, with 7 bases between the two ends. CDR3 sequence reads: CASSEVRSTGELFF. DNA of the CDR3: TGTGCCAGCAGTGAAGTGAGGTCCACCGGGGAGCTGTTTTTT. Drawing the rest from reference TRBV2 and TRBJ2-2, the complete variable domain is EPEVTQTPSHQVTQMGQEVILRCVPISNHLYFYWYRQILGQKVEFLVSFYNNEISEKSEIFDDQFSVERPDGSNFTLKIRSTKLEDSAMYFCASSEVRSTGELFFGEGSRLTVL.

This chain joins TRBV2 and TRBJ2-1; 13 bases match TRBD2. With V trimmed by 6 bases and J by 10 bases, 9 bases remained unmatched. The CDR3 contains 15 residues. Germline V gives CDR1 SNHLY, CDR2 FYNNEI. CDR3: CASSVGLAGAGEQFF. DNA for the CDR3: TGTGCCAGCAGCGTTGGACTAGCGGGGGCAGGCGAGCAGTTCTTC.

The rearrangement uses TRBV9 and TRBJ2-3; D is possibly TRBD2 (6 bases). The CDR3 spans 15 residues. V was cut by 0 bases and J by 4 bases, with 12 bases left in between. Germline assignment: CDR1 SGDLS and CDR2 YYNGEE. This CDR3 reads CASSVGAGTADTQYF. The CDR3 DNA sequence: TGTGCCAGCAGCGTAGGGGCGGGGACCGCAGATACGCAGTATTTT.

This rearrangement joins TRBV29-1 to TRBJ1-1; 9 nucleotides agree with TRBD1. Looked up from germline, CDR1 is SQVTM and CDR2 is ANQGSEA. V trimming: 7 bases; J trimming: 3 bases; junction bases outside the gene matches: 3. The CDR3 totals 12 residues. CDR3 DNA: TGCAGCGCCGGACAGGGGTACACTGAAGCTTTCTTT. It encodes CSAGQGYTEAFF. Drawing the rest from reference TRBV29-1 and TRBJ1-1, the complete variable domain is SAVISQKPSRDICQRGTSLTIQCQVDSQVTMMFWYRQQPGQSLTLIATANQGSEATYESGFVIDKFPISRPNLTFSTLTVSNMSPEDSSIYLCSAGQGYTEAFFGQGTRLTVV.

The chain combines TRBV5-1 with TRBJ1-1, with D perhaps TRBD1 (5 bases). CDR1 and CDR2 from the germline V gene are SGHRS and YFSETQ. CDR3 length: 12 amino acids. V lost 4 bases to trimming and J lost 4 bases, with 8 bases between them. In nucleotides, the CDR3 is TGCGCCAGCAGCGGGGGACTCACTGAAGCTTTCTTT. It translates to CASSGGLTEAFF.

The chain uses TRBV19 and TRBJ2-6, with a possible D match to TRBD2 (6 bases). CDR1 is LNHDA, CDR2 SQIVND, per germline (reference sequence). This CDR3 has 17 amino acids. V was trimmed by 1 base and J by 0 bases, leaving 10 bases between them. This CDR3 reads CASSIGGRPSGANVLTF. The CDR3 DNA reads TGTGCCAGTAGTATAGGGGGGAGGCCCTCTGGGGCCAACGTCCTGACTTTC.

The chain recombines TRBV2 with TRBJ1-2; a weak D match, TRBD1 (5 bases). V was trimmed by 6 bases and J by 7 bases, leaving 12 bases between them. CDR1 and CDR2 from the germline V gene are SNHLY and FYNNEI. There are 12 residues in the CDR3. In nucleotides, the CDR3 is TGTGCCAGCAGCGTAGGGGCTCCTGGCTACACCTTC. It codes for CASSVGAPGYTF.

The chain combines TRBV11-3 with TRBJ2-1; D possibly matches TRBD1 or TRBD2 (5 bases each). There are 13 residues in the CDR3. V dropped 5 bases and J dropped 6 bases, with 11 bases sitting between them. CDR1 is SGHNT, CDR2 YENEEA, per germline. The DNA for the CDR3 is TGTGCCAGCAGCCCCGGGACGGGCAATGAGCAGTTCTTC. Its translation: CASSPGTGNEQFF.

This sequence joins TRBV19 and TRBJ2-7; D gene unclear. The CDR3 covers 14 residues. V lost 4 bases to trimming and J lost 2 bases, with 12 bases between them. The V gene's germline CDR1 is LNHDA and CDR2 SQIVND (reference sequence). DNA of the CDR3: TGTGCCAGTAGTAGTAACCCACCTACCTACGAGCAGTACTTC. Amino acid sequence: CASSSNPPTYEQYF.

DNA for the CDR3: TGTGCCAGCAGTTATACAGGGGACAATCAGCCCCAGCATTTT. Translated: CASSYTGDNQPQHF. The rearrangement joins TRBV13 to TRBJ1-5, with TRBD1 identical over 7 bases. The CDR3 runs to 14 residues. Germline CDR1 reads PRHDT; CDR2 reads FYEKMQ (reference sequence). V shed 6 bases and J 3 bases; nucleotides not matched to a gene: 5. Full variable domain (remainder filled in from reference TRBV13 and TRBJ1-5): AAGVIQSPRHLIKEKRETATLKCYPIPRHDTVYWYQQGPGQDPQFLISFYEKMQSDKGSIPDRFSAQQFSDYHSELNMSSLELGDSALYFCASSYTGDNQPQHFGDGTRLSIL.

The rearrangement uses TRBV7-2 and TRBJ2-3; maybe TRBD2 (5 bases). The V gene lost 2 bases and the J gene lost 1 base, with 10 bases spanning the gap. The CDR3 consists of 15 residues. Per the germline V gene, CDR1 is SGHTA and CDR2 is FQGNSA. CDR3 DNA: TGTGCCAGCAGCTTAAAAGGAGGCCGCACAGATACGCAGTATTTT. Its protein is CASSLKGGRTDTQYF. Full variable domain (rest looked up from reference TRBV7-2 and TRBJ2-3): GAGVSQSPSNKVTEKGKDVELRCDPISGHTALYWYRQSLGQGLEFLIYFQGNSAPDKSGLPSDRFSAERTGGSVSTLTIQRTQQEDSAVYLCASSLKGGRTDTQYFGPGTRLTVL.

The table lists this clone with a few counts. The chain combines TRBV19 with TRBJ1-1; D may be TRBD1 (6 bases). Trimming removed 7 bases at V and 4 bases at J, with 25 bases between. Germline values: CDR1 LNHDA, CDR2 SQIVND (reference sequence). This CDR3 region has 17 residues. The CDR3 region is CASIPLSGVAMGTEAFF. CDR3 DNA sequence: TGTGCCAGTATCCCCCTCTCAGGGGTGGCCATGGGCACTGAAGCTTTCTTT.

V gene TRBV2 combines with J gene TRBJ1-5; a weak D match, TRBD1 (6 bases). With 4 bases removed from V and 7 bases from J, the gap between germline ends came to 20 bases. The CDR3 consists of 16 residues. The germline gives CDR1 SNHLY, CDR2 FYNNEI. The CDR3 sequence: CASSAPGRMQGQPQHF. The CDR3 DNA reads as TGTGCCAGCAGTGCTCCGGGACGCATGCAGGGGCAGCCCCAGCATTTT.

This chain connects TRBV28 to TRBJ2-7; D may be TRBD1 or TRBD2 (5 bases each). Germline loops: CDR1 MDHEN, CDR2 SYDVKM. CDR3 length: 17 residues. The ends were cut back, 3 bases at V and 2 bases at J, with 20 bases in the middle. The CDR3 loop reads CASSFSLAGTATYEQYF. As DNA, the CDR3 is TGTGCCAGCAGTTTCTCCTTAGCCGGGACCGCTACCTACGAGCAGTACTTC. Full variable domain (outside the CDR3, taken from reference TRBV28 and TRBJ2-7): DVKVTQSSRYLVKRTGEKVFLECVQDMDHENMFWYRQDPGLGLRLIYFSYDVKMKEKGDIPEGYSVSREKKERFSLILESASTNQTSMYLCASSFSLAGTATYEQYFGPGTRLTVT.

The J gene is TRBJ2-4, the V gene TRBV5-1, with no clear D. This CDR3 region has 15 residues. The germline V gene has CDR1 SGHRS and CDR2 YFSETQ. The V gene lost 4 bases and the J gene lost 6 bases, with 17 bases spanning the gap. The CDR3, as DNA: TGCGCCAGCAGCCCCGAACCGGCGGAGTCAAACATTCAGTACTTC. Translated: CASSPEPAESNIQYF.

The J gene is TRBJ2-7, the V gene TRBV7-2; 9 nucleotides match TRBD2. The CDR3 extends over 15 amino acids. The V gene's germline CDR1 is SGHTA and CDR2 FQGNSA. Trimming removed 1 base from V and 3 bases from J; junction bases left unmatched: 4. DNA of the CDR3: TGTGCCAGCAGCTTAGTCGGCGGGGGGGACTACGAGCAGTACTTC. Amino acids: CASSLVGGGDYEQYF.

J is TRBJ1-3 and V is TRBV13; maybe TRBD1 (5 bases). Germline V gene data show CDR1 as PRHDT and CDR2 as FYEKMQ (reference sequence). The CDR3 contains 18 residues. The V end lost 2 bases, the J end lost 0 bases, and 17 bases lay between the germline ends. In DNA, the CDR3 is TGTGCCAGCAGCTTACGGCCCGCCAGGGATTTCTCTGGAAACACCATATATTTT. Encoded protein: CASSLRPARDFSGNTIYF. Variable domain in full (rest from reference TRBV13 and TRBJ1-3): AAGVIQSPRHLIKEKRETATLKCYPIPRHDTVYWYQQGPGQDPQFLISFYEKMQSDKGSIPDRFSAQQFSDYHSELNMSSLELGDSALYFCASSLRPARDFSGNTIYFGEGSWLTVV.

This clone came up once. The DNA of the CDR3 is TGTGCCAGCAGCCAAGAGGGACTAGCGGGCTATGAGCAGTTCTTC. This codes for CASSQEGLAGYEQFF. The V and J genes are TRBV14 and TRBJ2-1; 12 positions match TRBD2. CDR3 length: 15 residues. The trim removed 0 bases at V and 8 bases at J, leaving 2 bases unmatched. Germline V CDR1 and CDR2: SGHDN, FVKESK.

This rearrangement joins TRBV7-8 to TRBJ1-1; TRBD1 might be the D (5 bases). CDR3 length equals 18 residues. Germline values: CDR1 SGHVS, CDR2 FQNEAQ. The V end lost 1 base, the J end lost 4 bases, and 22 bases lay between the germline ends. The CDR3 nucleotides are TGTGCCAGCAGCTTAGAGGCCCCCGGGGGTACCTGGGGCACTGAAGCTTTCTTT. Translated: CASSLEAPGGTWGTEAFF.

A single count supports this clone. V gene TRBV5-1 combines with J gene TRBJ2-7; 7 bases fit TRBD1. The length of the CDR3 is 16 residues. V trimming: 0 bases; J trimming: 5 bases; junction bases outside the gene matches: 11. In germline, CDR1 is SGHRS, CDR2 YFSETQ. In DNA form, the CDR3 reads TGCGCCAGCAGCTTGGAGACTCGAAGACAGGGTAACGAGCAGTACTTC. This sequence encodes CASSLETRRQGNEQYF.

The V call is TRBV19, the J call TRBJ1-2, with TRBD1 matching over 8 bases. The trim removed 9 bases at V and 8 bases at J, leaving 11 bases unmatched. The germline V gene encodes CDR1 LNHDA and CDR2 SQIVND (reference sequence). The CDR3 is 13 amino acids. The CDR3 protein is CASKDRGREGYTF. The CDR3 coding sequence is TGTGCCAGCAAAGACAGGGGACGGGAAGGCTACACCTTC. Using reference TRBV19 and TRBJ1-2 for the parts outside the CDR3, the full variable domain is DGGITQSPKYLFRKEGQNVTLSCEQNLNHDAMYWYRQDPGQGLRLIYYSQIVNDFQKGDIAEGYSVSREKKESFPLTVTSAQKNPTAFYLCASKDRGREGYTFGSGTRLTVV.

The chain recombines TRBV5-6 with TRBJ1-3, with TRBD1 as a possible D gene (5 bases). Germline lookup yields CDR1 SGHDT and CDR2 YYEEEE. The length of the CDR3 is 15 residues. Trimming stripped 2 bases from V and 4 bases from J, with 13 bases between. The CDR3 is CASSFSRGTGNTIYF. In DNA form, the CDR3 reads TGTGCCAGCAGCTTCTCCCGTGGGACCGGAAACACCATATATTTT.

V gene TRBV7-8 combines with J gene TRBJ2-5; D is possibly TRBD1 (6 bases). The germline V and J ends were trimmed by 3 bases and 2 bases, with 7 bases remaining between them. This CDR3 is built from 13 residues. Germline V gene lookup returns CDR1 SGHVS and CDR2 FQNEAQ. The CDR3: CASSFDRQETQYF. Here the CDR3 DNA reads TGTGCCAGCAGCTTTGACAGGCAAGAGACCCAGTACTTC.

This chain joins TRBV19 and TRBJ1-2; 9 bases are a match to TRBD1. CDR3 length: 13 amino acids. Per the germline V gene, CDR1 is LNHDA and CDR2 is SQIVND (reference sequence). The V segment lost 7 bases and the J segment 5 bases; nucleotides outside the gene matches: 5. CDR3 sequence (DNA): TGTGCCAGTAATTGGGACAGGGAGTATGGCTACACCTTC. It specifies CASNWDREYGYTF.

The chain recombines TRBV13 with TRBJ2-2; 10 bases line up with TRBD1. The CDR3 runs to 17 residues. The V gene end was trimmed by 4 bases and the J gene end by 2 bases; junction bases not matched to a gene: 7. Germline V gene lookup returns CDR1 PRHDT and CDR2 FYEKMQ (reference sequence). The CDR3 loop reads CASSYPGTGVNTGELFF. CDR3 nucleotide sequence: TGTGCCAGCAGCTACCCCGGGACAGGGGTAAACACCGGGGAGCTGTTTTTT.

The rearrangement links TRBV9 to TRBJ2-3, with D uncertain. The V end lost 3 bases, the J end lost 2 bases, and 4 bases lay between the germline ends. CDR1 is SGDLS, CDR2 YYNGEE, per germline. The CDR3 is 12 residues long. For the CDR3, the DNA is TGTGCCAGCAGCGGACTCACAGATACGCAGTATTTT. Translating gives CASSGLTDTQYF.